The TCR beta chain under discussion was sequenced for a study of graft-versus-host responses after intestinal transplantation. Assay used: immunoSEQ multiplex PCR; TCRdb lists only in-frame clones, some missing. The data show 70,000 to 95,000 clones, roughly 93% seen once. Broader study findings: Marrow from the recipient contained GvH clones, some of which had appeared first in ileum or blood. High graft-versus-host to host-versus-graft T cell clonal ratios marked allografts of patients with graft-donor macrochimerism.

Comment on this clone: Its antigen is still unknown.

The length of the CDR3 is 15 residues. V trimming: 2 bases; J trimming: 5 bases; junction bases outside the gene matches: 6. Germline-derived CDR1 and CDR2 are SGDLS and YYNGEE. The input for sequencing was unstimulated CD8+ T cells sorted from spleen or lymph node cells, taken before transplant. This TCR was recovered from a human donor who was the organ donor for an intestinal transplant. This rearrangement joins TRBV9 to TRBJ2-7; the match to TRBD2 covers 11 bases. DNA for the CDR3: TGTGCCAGCAGCGTCACTAGCGGGAGTATCCACGAGCAGTACTTC. Residues: CASSVTSGSIHEQYF.